These 17 T cell receptor beta chains came from one sample sequenced in a study of CD8 T cells in ankylosing spondylitis. Broader study findings: Made up of about eight highly homologous variants, a TCR beta motif appeared characteristic of ankylosing spondylitis blood.

MiXCR was run by TCRdb on the 5' RACE reads, yielding one entry per CDR3 protein. The sample lists around 490,000 distinct CDR3 sequences; roughly 5.3% were seen once. For these receptors, no antigen is known. Sequencing was performed on blood, either unsorted or a sorted T cell fraction (not recorded which). These TCRs come from a male donor with ankylosing spondylitis.

This clonotype came up many times. The gene calls are TRBV20-1 and TRBJ2-7; D is uncertain. The CDR3 extends over 12 amino acids. Per germline, CDR1 DFQATT and CDR2 SNEGSKA (reference sequence). Trimming left V 3 bases short and J 1 base short, with 7 bases between. CDR3: CSASTLSYEQYF. DNA of the CDR3: TGCAGTGCTAGTACGCTGTCCTACGAGCAGTACTTC.

This clonotype was seen at least ten times. This chain connects TRBV20-1 to TRBJ1-4; 12 nucleotides align to TRBD1. Germline CDR1 DFQATT, CDR2 SNEGSKA (reference sequence). V shed 3 bases, J shed 5 bases, and the junction held 7 bases outside the gene matches. The CDR3 covers 16 residues. For the CDR3, the DNA is TGCAGTGCTAGCCGGGACAGGGGGCGAGTAAATGAAAAACTGTTTTTT. It is translated as CSASRDRGRVNEKLFF.

This clonotype was counted at least ten times. This sequence joins TRBV5-1 and TRBJ2-1; 11 nucleotides agree with TRBD2. The CDR3 runs 15 residues. With V trimmed by 4 bases and J by 5 bases, 5 bases remained unmatched. Germline V CDR1 and CDR2: SGHRS, YFSETQ. The DNA for the CDR3 is TGCGCCAGCAGCGAACTAGCGGGAGTACACAATGAGCAGTTCTTC. Its translation: CASSELAGVHNEQFF.

V and J are TRBV12-3 or TRBV12-4 and TRBJ2-1; the D is unclear. V was cut by 3 bases and J by 9 bases, with 15 bases left in between. This CDR3 contains 14 residues. CDR3 DNA: TGTGCCAGCAGTTTTGGCCTTCCAGTGGGTGAGCAGTTCTTC. It translates to CASSFGLPVGEQFF.

This clonotype was found a few times. This rearrangement joins TRBV24-1 to TRBJ2-3, with 7 bases that match TRBD1. Germline V CDR1 and CDR2: KGHDR, SFDVKD. V lost 6 bases, J lost 0 bases, and 8 bases stayed unmatched. This CDR3 comprises 16 residues. In DNA, the CDR3 is TGTGCCACCAGTTCTCCTAGGGACAGAAGCACAGATACGCAGTATTTT. This translates into CATSSPRDRSTDTQYF.

The chain is built from TRBV9 and TRBJ2-1, with a weak D call TRBD2 (6 bases). The CDR3 covers 14 residues. V lost 2 bases and J lost 2, with 8 bases in between. CDR1 is SGDLS and CDR2 is YYNGEE in the germline V gene. In DNA, the CDR3 is TGTGCCAGCAGCGTGGGGGGTCCCTACAATGAGCAGTTCTTC. Translation gives CASSVGGPYNEQFF.

There are many counts of this clonotype. CDR3 loop: CASNPRGRGSNVEAFF. The CDR3 DNA sequence: TGTGCCAGCAACCCCAGGGGGAGGGGTAGCAACGTTGAAGCTTTCTTT. The chain joins TRBV28 to TRBJ1-1; 7 bases map to TRBD1. CDR1 is MDHEN, CDR2 SYDVKM, per germline. V shed 7 bases and J 7 bases; nucleotides not matched to a gene: 18. CDR3 length: 16 residues.

This clonotype was seen many times. J is TRBJ2-4 and V is TRBV20-1, with TRBD1 matching over 10 bases. The V and J ends lost 3 bases and 7 bases, in that order; junction bases with no gene match: 6. The germline gives CDR1 DFQATT, CDR2 SNEGSKA (reference sequence). The CDR3 contains 14 residues. CDR3 amino acids: CSASPWTGGNIQYF. The CDR3 DNA follows: TGCAGTGCTAGTCCTTGGACAGGGGGGAACATTCAGTACTTC.

This clonotype has a count of ten or more. The chain employs TRBV6-1 and TRBJ2-1; 10 positions match TRBD1. CDR3 length: 15 residues. V was clipped by 3 bases and J by 5 bases; unmatched bases: 4. CDR1 MNHNS and CDR2 SASEGT come from the germline V gene. The CDR3 bases are TGTGCCAGCAGTGACCGACAGGGGGCCCACAATGAGCAGTTCTTC. Its translation is CASSDRQGAHNEQFF.

This clonotype occurred many times. This chain uses TRBV11-1 with TRBJ2-3, with 9 nucleotides matching TRBD2. The CDR3 has 18 amino acids. V gave up 5 bases and J gave up 3 bases; unmatched junction bases: 15. Germline assignment: CDR1 SGHAT and CDR2 FQDESV (reference sequence). CDR3 in amino acids: CASSPASGATPDTDTQYF. The CDR3 DNA follows: TGTGCCAGCAGCCCGGCTAGCGGGGCGACCCCGGATACAGATACGCAGTATTTT.

This clonotype was counted ten times or more. CDR3 loop: CASSLAVAAGETQYF. CDR3 nucleotides: TGTGCCAGCAGCTTAGCGGTGGCAGCCGGGGAGACCCAGTACTTC. This chain uses TRBV7-9 with TRBJ2-5; D call uncertain. The CDR3 spans 15 residues. The germline V gene has CDR1 SEHNR and CDR2 FQNEAQ (reference sequence). The ends were cut back, 0 bases at V and 5 bases at J, with 13 bases in the middle.

In its sample, this clonotype was seen many times. The chain couples TRBV7-9 to TRBJ2-5; D is unresolved. The CDR3 length is 16 residues. V dropped 5 bases and J dropped 5 bases, with 21 bases sitting between them. The germline CDR1 and CDR2 sequences are SEHNR and FQNEAQ (reference sequence). The CDR3: CASSPLSGPLTETQYF. As DNA, the CDR3 is TGTGCCAGCAGCCCCTTGTCCGGGCCCCTCACGGAGACCCAGTACTTC.

This clonotype was recorded at least ten times. The gene calls are TRBV20-1 and TRBJ2-2; D not certain. Trimming removed 7 bases at V and 5 bases at J, with 11 bases between. The CDR3 is made up of 12 amino acids. CDR1 DFQATT and CDR2 SNEGSKA come from the germline V gene (reference sequence). The CDR3 spells CSVRRLTGELFF. Here the CDR3 DNA reads TGCAGTGTCAGACGATTGACCGGGGAGCTGTTTTTT.

This clonotype was recorded at least ten times. The rearrangement uses TRBV15 and TRBJ2-3, with TRBD1 matching 7 bases. The CDR3 is made up of 15 amino acids. The V gene's germline CDR1 is LNHNV and CDR2 YYDKDF (reference sequence). J lost 3 bases, V lost 3 bases, and 6 bases had no gene match. CDR3 region: CATSRPRTGTDTQYF. The CDR3 region has the DNA TGTGCCACCAGCAGGCCCCGGACAGGTACAGATACGCAGTATTTT.

This clonotype was counted at least ten times. This chain joins TRBV5-1 and TRBJ2-5; D uncertain. V lost 0 bases to trimming and J lost 5 bases, with 11 bases between them. The CDR3 spans 14 residues. Germline V lookup: CDR1 SGHRS, CDR2 YFSETQ. The CDR3 reads CASSLGPSSETQYF. In DNA, the CDR3 is TGCGCCAGCAGCTTGGGGCCGTCCTCCGAGACCCAGTACTTC.

This clonotype was picked up many times. This sequence joins TRBV6-5 and TRBJ2-7, with D possibly TRBD1 on 5 matching bases. Deletions cut 6 bases from V and 3 bases from J, with 9 bases between. CDR1 MNHEY and CDR2 SVGAGI come from the germline V gene. The CDR3 spans 12 residues. The CDR3: CASSRVGYEQYF. The CDR3 nucleotides read TGTGCCAGCAGCAGGGTGGGCTACGAGCAGTACTTC.

This clonotype was seen many times. V is TRBV6-6 and J is TRBJ1-1, with no clear D. This CDR3 is 13 amino acids long. Trimming took 2 bases from V and 4 from J, leaving 8 bases between them. Germline values: CDR1 MNHNY, CDR2 SVGAGI (reference sequence). The chain's CDR3 is CASSYDTGTEAFF. CDR3 DNA: TGTGCCAGCAGTTACGACACTGGCACTGAAGCTTTCTTT.